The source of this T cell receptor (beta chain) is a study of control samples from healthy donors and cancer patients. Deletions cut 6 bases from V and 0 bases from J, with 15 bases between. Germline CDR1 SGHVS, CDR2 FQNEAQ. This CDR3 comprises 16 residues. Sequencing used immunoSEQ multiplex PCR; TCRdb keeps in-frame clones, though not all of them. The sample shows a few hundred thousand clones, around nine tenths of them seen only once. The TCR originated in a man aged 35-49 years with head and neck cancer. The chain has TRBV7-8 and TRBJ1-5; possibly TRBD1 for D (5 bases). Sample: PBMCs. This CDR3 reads CASSSTSQGSNQPQHF. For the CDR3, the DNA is TGTGCCAGCAGTTCCACCAGCCAGGGTAGCAATCAGCCCCAGCATTTT.